The entry below gives a single TCR beta chain sequence along with its context. Its antigen is still unknown. The CDR3 length is 15 residues. Unmatched junction bases numbered 11, after V lost 6 bases and J lost 6 bases. The germline CDR1 and CDR2 sequences are MGHDK and SYGVNS. The source of the sample is a study of cytomegalovirus exposure and HLA in healthy donors. Study-wide results and caveats: Some V segments, TRBV6-2 and TRBV6-3 among them, were indistinguishable and were therefore excluded. Associated with cytomegalovirus, according to the listing, were around 160 TCR beta chains.

The PCR was carried out with 60 Vbeta primers and 13 Jbeta primers. Libraries were prepared by immunoSEQ multiplex PCR; TCRdb keeps only in-frame clonotypes and omits some of them. The sample holds about 160,000 clones; about 80% are singletons and the top ten take around 1.3%. The chain couples TRBV25-1 to TRBJ2-5, with 9 bases fitting TRBD2. The sequence was obtained from a woman aged 45-65 years in good health and CMV-seronegative. Sequenced sample: PBMCs. CDR3 bases: TGTGCCAGCAGGGCTTCGGCGGGAGGGCCACAGACCCAGTACTTC. It is translated as CASRASAGGPQTQYF.